The clone carrying this TCR beta chain was counted between two and nine times. The antigen is undetermined. Carrying unique molecular identifiers, the cDNA also gained a universal primer site through template switching. A single record per CDR3 protein comes from TCRdb applying MiXCR to the 5' RACE reads. The sample contains fewer than 450,000 distinct CDR3 sequences, around 9.7% of which appear only once. The data belong to a study of identical twins. Study-wide findings and caveats: Models, which agreed with sharing between unrelated individuals, nonetheless underestimated the out-of-frame TCR alpha sharing seen in monozygotic twins.

V dropped 9 bases and J dropped 3; count of bases not matched to a gene: 0. There are 13 residues in the CDR3. Per the germline V gene, CDR1 is KGHDR and CDR2 is SFDVKD. Sequencing was performed on naive T cells sorted from blood. The chain combines TRBV24-1 with TRBJ2-1; 11 nucleotides align to TRBD1. This receptor was obtained from a woman aged 45-65 years in good health. The CDR3 here is CATGTGGYNEQFF. The CDR3 DNA is TGTGCCACCGGGACAGGGGGCTACAATGAGCAGTTCTTC.